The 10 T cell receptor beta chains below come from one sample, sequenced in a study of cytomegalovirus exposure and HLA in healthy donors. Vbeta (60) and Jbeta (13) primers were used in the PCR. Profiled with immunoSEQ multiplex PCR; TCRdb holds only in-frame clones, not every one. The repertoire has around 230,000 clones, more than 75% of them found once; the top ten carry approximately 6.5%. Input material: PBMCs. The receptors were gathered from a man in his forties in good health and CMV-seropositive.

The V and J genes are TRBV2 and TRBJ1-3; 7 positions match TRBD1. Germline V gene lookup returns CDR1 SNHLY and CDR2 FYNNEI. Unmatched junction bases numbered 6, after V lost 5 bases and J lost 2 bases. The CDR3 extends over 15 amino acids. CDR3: CASSTQGSTGNTIYF. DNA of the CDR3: TGTGCCAGCAGTACACAGGGGAGCACTGGAAACACCATATATTTT.

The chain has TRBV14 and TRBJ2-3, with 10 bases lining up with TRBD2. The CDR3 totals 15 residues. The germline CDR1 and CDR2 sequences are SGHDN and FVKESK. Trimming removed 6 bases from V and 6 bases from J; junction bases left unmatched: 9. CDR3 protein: CASSLLAGGIDTQYF. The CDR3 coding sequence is TGTGCCAGCAGTCTCTTAGCGGGAGGCATCGATACGCAGTATTTT.

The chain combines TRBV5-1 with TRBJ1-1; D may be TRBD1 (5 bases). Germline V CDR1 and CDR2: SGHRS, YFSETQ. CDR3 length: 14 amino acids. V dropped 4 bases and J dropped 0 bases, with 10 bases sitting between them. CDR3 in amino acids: CASSPGWLNTEAFF. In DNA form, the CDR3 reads TGCGCCAGCAGCCCAGGGTGGCTGAACACTGAAGCTTTCTTT.

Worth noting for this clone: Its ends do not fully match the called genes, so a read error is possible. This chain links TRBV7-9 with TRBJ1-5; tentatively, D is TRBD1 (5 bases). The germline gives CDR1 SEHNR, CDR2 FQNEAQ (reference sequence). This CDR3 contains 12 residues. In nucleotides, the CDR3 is TGTGCCAGCGGCTTAGGAGGAGGGGCCCAGCATTTT. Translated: CASGLGGGAQHF.

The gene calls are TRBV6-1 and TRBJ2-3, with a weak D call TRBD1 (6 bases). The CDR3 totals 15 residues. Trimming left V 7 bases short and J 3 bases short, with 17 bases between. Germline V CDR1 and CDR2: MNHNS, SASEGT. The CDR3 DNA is TGTGCCAGCACTGAGAGGGGGAGCGGTACAGATACGCAGTATTTT. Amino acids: CASTERGSGTDTQYF.

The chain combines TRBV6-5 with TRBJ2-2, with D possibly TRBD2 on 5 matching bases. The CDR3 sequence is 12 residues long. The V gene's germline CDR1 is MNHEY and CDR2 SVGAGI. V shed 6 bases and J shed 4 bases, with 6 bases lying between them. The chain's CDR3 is CASRRATGELFF. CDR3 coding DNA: TGTGCCAGCAGGCGGGCCACCGGGGAGCTGTTTTTT.

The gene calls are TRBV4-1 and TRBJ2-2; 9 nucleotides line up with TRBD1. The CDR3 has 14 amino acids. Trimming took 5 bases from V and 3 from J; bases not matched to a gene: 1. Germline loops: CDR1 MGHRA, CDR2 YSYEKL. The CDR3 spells CASSWDRDTGELFF. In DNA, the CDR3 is TGCGCCAGCAGCTGGGACAGGGACACCGGGGAGCTGTTTTTT.

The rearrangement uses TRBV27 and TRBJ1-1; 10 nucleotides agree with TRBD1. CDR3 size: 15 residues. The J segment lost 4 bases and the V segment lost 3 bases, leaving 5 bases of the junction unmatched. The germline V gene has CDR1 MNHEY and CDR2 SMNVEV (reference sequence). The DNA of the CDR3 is TGTGCCAGCAGTTTGGGGACAGGGGTGAGCACTGAAGCTTTCTTT. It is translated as CASSLGTGVSTEAFF.

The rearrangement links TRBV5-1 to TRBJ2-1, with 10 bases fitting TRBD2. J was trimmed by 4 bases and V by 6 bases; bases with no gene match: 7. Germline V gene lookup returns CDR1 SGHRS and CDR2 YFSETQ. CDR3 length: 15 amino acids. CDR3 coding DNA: TGCGCCAGCACGTTCCTAGCGGGGGCATACAATGAGCAGTTCTTC. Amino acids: CASTFLAGAYNEQFF.

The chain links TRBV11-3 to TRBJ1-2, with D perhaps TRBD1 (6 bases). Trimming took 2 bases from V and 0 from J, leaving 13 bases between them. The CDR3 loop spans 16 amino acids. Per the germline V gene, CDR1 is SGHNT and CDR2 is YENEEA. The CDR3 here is CASSLRGSTPNYGYTF. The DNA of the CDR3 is TGTGCCAGCAGCTTAAGGGGGTCGACTCCTAACTATGGCTACACCTTC. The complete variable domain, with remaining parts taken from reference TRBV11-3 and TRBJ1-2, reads EAGVVQSPRYKIIEKKQPVAFWCNPISGHNTLYWYLQNLGQGPELLIRYENEEAVDDSQLPKDRFSAERLKGVDSTLKIQPAELGDSAVYLCASSLRGSTPNYGYTFGSGTRLTVV.